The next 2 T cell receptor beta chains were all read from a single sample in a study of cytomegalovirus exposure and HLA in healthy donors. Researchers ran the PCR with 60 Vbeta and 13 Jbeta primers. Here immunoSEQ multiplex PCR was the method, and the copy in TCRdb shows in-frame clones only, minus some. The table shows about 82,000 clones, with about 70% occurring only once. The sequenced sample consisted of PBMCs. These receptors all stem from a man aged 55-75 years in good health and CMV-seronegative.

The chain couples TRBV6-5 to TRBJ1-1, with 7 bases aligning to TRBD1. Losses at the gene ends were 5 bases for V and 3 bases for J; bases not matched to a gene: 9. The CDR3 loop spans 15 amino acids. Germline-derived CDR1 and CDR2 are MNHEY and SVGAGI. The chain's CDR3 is CASSLVGGGYTEAFF. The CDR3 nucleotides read TGTGCCAGCAGTCTCGTAGGGGGCGGCTACACTGAAGCTTTCTTT.

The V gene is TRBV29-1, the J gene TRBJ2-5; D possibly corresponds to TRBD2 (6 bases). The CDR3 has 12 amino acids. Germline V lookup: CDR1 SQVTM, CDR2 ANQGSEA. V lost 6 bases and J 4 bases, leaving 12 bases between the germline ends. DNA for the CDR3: TGCAGCGTGCAGACTAGAGGAGAGACCCAGTACTTC. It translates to CSVQTRGETQYF.